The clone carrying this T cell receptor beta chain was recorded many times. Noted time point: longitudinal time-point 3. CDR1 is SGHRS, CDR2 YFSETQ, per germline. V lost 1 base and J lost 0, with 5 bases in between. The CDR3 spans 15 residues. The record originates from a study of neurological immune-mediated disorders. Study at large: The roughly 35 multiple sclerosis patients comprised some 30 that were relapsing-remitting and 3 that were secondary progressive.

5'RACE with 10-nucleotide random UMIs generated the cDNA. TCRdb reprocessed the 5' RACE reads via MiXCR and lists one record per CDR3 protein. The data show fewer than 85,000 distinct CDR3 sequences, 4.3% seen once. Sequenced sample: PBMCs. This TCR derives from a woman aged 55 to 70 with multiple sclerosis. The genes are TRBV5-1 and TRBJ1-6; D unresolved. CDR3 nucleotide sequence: TGCGCCAGCAGCTTGCCGAGCTCCTATAATTCACCCCTCCACTTT. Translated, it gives CASSLPSSYNSPLHF.